This T cell receptor (beta chain) was found in a study of regulatory T cells in long-lasting Graves disease. The time point denotes: newly diagnosed GD, antithyroid drugs for less than 3 months. The TCR library was made from RNA that had been extracted from PBMCs in TRIzol. Diagnosing Graves' disease relied on the American Thyroid Association guidelines. Study-wide findings and caveats: TCR diversity was lower in persistent than newly diagnosed Graves' disease.

Combining iRepertoire HTBI primers with Arm-PCR of CDR3 regions, the authors built TCR beta libraries. TCRdb called the multiplex PCR reads again in MiXCR, with one record for every CDR3 protein. The profile shows under 450,000 distinct CDR3 sequences, about a sixth of them singletons. This clonotype was seen a handful of times. The antigen is not known. This CDR3 is built from 14 residues. The ends lost 3 bases at V and 5 bases at J; junction bases unmatched: 5. These same records also appear under a second study, on T cells in Graves' hyperthyroidism and ophthalmopathy. From that study: Most thyroid clonotypes with frequency above 0.001 were detected in blood.

Sequenced material: peripheral blood mononuclear cells (PBMCs), taken at new diagnosis, from a patient treated with antithyroid drugs. The chain combines TRBV12-3 or TRBV12-4 with TRBJ1-1; 8 positions match TRBD1. The receptor's source is a young woman with Graves disease. In DNA form, the CDR3 reads TGTGCCAGCAGTTTTTCAGGGGGCAAAACTGAAGCTTTCTTT. Protein: CASSFSGGKTEAFF.